One and the same sample provided the 15 T cell receptor beta chains below, sequenced in a study of blood T cell repertoires in COVID-19. Libraries were prepared by immunoSEQ multiplex PCR; TCRdb keeps only in-frame clonotypes and omits some of them. The sample lists approximately 100,000 clones; about 90% were seen once. Sequencing was carried out using peripheral blood. The receptors come from a man aged 50 to 59 with acute or convalescent COVID-19.

The V and J genes are TRBV5-1 and TRBJ1-1; D uncertain. Trimming pared 5 bases from V and 4 bases from J, leaving 15 bases between. Germline CDR1 is SGHRS and CDR2 is YFSETQ. CDR3 length: 14 residues. CDR3 in DNA: TGCGCCAGCAGTTCCCTCGGGGTACTCACTGAAGCTTTCTTT. Translating gives CASSSLGVLTEAFF.

This chain joins TRBV15 and TRBJ1-5; D may be TRBD1 (5 bases). The CDR3 runs 15 residues. Trimming removed 0 bases at V and 11 bases at J, with 17 bases between. Germline V gene sequence: CDR1 LNHNV, CDR2 YYDKDF (reference sequence). CDR3 in DNA: TGTGCCACCAGCAGAGATCTATCCAGGGAATCGGCCCAGCATTTT. As protein: CATSRDLSRESAQHF.

This chain uses TRBV5-8 with TRBJ2-1; TRBD1 agrees at 8 bases. There are 16 residues in the CDR3. Germline-derived CDR1 and CDR2 are SGHTS and YDEGEE. J gave up 7 bases and V 0 bases, and 9 bases lay outside the gene matches. The CDR3 spells CASSLAEQGAWNEQFF. The DNA of the CDR3 is TGTGCCAGCAGCTTGGCTGAGCAGGGGGCCTGGAATGAGCAGTTCTTC.

The rearrangement links TRBV7-2 to TRBJ2-2; 8 bases align to TRBD1. Per the germline V gene, CDR1 is SGHTA and CDR2 is FQGNSA. This CDR3 comprises 15 residues. Trimming at V came to 1 base and at J to 5 bases, leaving 3 bases not matched to a gene. The CDR3 sequence is CASSLDRGSTGELFF. The CDR3 nucleotides read TGTGCCAGCAGCTTAGACAGGGGGTCTACCGGGGAGCTGTTTTTT.

This chain uses TRBV18 with TRBJ1-1; TRBD1 matches at 10 bases. The germline V gene encodes CDR1 KGHSH and CDR2 LQKENI. This CDR3 spans 15 amino acids. The V segment lost 3 bases and the J segment 3 bases; nucleotides outside the gene matches: 4. CDR3 sequence (DNA): TGTGCCAGCTCACCCAGGACAGGGGGATACACTGAAGCTTTCTTT. Its protein is CASSPRTGGYTEAFF.

The chain links TRBV10-3 to TRBJ1-1; tentatively, D is TRBD1 (6 bases). The CDR3 loop spans 13 amino acids. Germline V gene lookup returns CDR1 ENHRY and CDR2 SYGVKD. The V and J ends lost 3 bases and 6 bases respectively, with 11 bases between them. CDR3 in amino acids: CAISEGQRPEAFF. CDR3 coding DNA: TGTGCCATCAGTGAAGGACAGCGCCCTGAAGCTTTCTTT.

V gene TRBV10-3 combines with J gene TRBJ1-3; a weak D match, TRBD1 (5 bases). The CDR3 extends over 13 amino acids. The V end was cut by 10 bases, the J end by 4 bases, with 14 bases between. Germline assignment: CDR1 ENHRY and CDR2 SYGVKD. CDR3 sequence reads: CATAGDGGNTIYF. The CDR3 DNA sequence: TGTGCCACCGCGGGGGACGGAGGAAACACCATATATTTT.

The chain joins TRBV12-3 or TRBV12-4 to TRBJ1-3; D is undetermined. Trimming removed 8 bases at V and 4 bases at J, with 12 bases between. This CDR3 is built from 13 residues. The CDR3 spells CASGNLGGNTIYF. DNA for the CDR3: TGTGCCAGCGGAAACCTAGGAGGAAACACCATATATTTT.

The chain carries TRBV19 and TRBJ1-2; TRBD1 might be the D (5 bases). Germline CDR1 is LNHDA and CDR2 is SQIVND (reference sequence). The CDR3 contains 16 residues. Trimming cost V 4 bases and J 6 bases, with 21 bases left between them. The DNA of the CDR3 is TGTGCCAGTAGTAATACCTGGGCCGCGGGGGTCGATGGCTACACCTTC. This sequence encodes CASSNTWAAGVDGYTF.

J is TRBJ1-2 and V is TRBV6-4; unclear D gene. Trimming took 3 bases from V and 7 from J, leaving 15 bases between them. Germline V gives CDR1 MRHNA, CDR2 SNTAGT. This CDR3 contains 14 residues. DNA of the CDR3: TGTGCCAGCAGTGAATTCGGCCCGGGAACTGGCTACACCTTC. Protein: CASSEFGPGTGYTF.

The CDR3 coding sequence is TGTGCCAGCTCTCTGCCGCAGGGAAGGTCTGGCTACACCTTC. This sequence encodes CASSLPQGRSGYTF. This chain uses TRBV7-2 with TRBJ1-2; possible D gene TRBD1, 5 bases. Germline lookup yields CDR1 SGHTA and CDR2 FQGNSA. The CDR3 has 14 residues. V was cut by 8 bases and J by 7 bases, with 20 bases left in between. Full variable domain (remainder filled in from reference TRBV7-2 and TRBJ1-2): GAGVSQSPSNKVTEKGKDVELRCDPISGHTALYWYRQSLGQGLEFLIYFQGNSAPDKSGLPSDRFSAERTGGSVSTLTIQRTQQEDSAVYLCASSLPQGRSGYTFGSGTRLTVV.

This chain uses TRBV5-4 with TRBJ2-3; perhaps TRBD1 as D (6 bases). This CDR3 region has 14 residues. Germline loops: CDR1 SGHNT, CDR2 YYREEE (reference sequence). V lost 1 base and J lost 5, with 11 bases in between. CDR3 in DNA: TGTGCCAGCAGCTTGACAGGGAGTGGAGATACGCAGTATTTT. Amino acids: CASSLTGSGDTQYF.

The chain couples TRBV5-1 to TRBJ2-3; 10 positions match TRBD2. V trimming: 3 bases; J trimming: 4 bases; junction bases outside the gene matches: 5. This CDR3 contains 15 residues. From germline, CDR1 is SGHRS and CDR2 YFSETQ. The CDR3 sequence is CASSSLAGVADTQYF. The CDR3 nucleotides are TGCGCCAGCAGCTCCCTAGCGGGGGTCGCAGATACGCAGTATTTT.

The V call is TRBV30, the J call TRBJ2-2; D unclear. This CDR3 region has 15 residues. Looked up from germline, CDR1 is GTSNPN and CDR2 is SVGIG (reference sequence). V gave up 4 bases and J gave up 2 bases, with 14 bases separating them. The DNA of the CDR3 is TGTGCCTGGACTCCACTCAAAAGCAACACCGGGGAGCTGTTTTTT. Its protein is CAWTPLKSNTGELFF.

The DNA of the CDR3 is TGTGCCAGCAGTGGCCCCCGTGGGAGTGTACACTATGGCTACACCTTC. Amino acids: CASSGPRGSVHYGYTF. V gene TRBV28 combines with J gene TRBJ1-2, with D unresolved. The germline V gene encodes CDR1 MDHEN and CDR2 SYDVKM. The CDR3 has 16 residues. Trimming left V 5 bases short and J 3 bases short, with 19 bases between.